This entry lists 11 T cell receptor beta chains sequenced from one sample in a study of blood T cell repertoires in COVID-19. Generated by immunoSEQ multiplex PCR, the TCRdb table keeps only in-frame clones and is missing some. Among over 200,000 clones, approximately 86% were seen once, and the ten largest hold around 1.6%. The specimen sequenced was peripheral blood. Receptor source: a man between 18 and 29 years old with active or convalescent COVID-19.

CDR3 in DNA: TGTGCCAGCAGCTTAGGTGGACAGGGATGGGAGACCCAGTACTTC. Protein: CASSLGGQGWETQYF. J is TRBJ2-5 and V is TRBV13; 8 positions match TRBD1. CDR1 PRHDT and CDR2 FYEKMQ come from the germline V gene (reference sequence). The CDR3 spans 15 residues. The V and J ends lost 0 bases and 5 bases, in that order; junction bases with no gene match: 5.

This sequence joins TRBV5-4 and TRBJ2-5, with D tentatively TRBD1 (7 bases). The CDR3 loop spans 14 amino acids. Germline CDR1 reads SGHNT; CDR2 reads YYREEE (reference sequence). The ends were cut back, 4 bases at V and 1 base at J, with 11 bases in the middle. As DNA, the CDR3 is TGTGCCAGCAGCGCGGGACAGTCCCAAGAGACCCAGTACTTC. It specifies CASSAGQSQETQYF. The full variable domain, its missing parts supplied by reference TRBV5-4 and TRBJ2-5, is ETGVTQSPTHLIKTRGQQVTLRCSSQSGHNTVSWYQQALGQGPQFIFQYYREEENGRGNFPPRFSGLQFPNYSSELNVNALELDDSALYLCASSAGQSQETQYFGPGTRLLVL.

The chain couples TRBV28 to TRBJ1-6, with D maybe TRBD1 (5 bases). Germline CDR1 is MDHEN and CDR2 is SYDVKM. Trimming removed 5 bases at V and 7 bases at J, with 12 bases between. This CDR3 contains 14 residues. The CDR3 nucleotides read TGTGCCAGCAGTGGGGGGATCATAAATTCACCCCTCCACTTT. Translating gives CASSGGIINSPLHF.

This chain uses TRBV28 with TRBJ1-5; D perhaps matches TRBD1 (6 bases). The CDR3 runs 15 residues. With 6 bases removed from V and 2 bases from J, the gap between germline ends came to 14 bases. Germline V CDR1 and CDR2: MDHEN, SYDVKM. The CDR3 reads CASRRVGGRNQPQHF. Here the CDR3 DNA reads TGTGCCAGCAGGCGGGTTGGGGGCCGCAATCAGCCCCAGCATTTT.

The CDR3 spells CASSPVLAGAYNEQFF. In DNA, the CDR3 is TGTGCCAGCAGCCCCGTACTAGCGGGGGCCTACAATGAGCAGTTCTTC. The J gene is TRBJ2-1, the V gene TRBV2, with 11 bases matching TRBD2. Losses at the gene ends were 6 bases for V and 2 bases for J; bases not matched to a gene: 6. CDR3 length: 16 residues. Per germline, CDR1 SNHLY and CDR2 FYNNEI. Based on the CDR3 plus reference TRBV2 and TRBJ2-1, the full variable domain is EPEVTQTPSHQVTQMGQEVILRCVPISNHLYFYWYRQILGQKVEFLVSFYNNEISEKSEIFDDQFSVERPDGSNFTLKIRSTKLEDSAMYFCASSPVLAGAYNEQFFGPGTRLTVL.

The rearrangement joins TRBV11-3 to TRBJ2-2; the D gene is possibly TRBD1 (6 bases). Deletions cut 2 bases from V and 4 bases from J, with 8 bases between. This CDR3 is built from 14 residues. CDR1 is SGHNT, CDR2 YENEEA, per germline. The CDR3: CASSLIRGTGELFF. The CDR3 DNA is TGTGCCAGCAGCTTAATCAGGGGCACCGGGGAGCTGTTTTTT.

The V gene is TRBV19, the J gene TRBJ2-7; 11 bases match TRBD1. The CDR3 length is 12 residues. Germline V gene data show CDR1 as LNHDA and CDR2 as SQIVND (reference sequence). V dropped 8 bases and J dropped 7; count of bases not matched to a gene: 4. The CDR3 DNA follows: TGTGCCAGTGGGACAGGGGGGGGTGAGCAGTACTTC. This translates into CASGTGGGEQYF.

The chain recombines TRBV6-4 with TRBJ2-1, with D possibly TRBD1 on 5 matching bases. V gave up 5 bases and J gave up 8 bases, with 13 bases separating them. The CDR3 covers 13 residues. Germline V lookup: CDR1 MRHNA, CDR2 SNTAGT. The CDR3 reads CASSPQGGYEQFF. CDR3 nucleotide sequence: TGTGCCAGCAGTCCCCAGGGTGGGTATGAGCAGTTCTTC.

The rearrangement joins TRBV19 to TRBJ1-5; the D gene is possibly TRBD1 (6 bases). Germline-derived CDR1 and CDR2 are LNHDA and SQIVND (reference sequence). Trimming cost V 2 bases and J 3 bases, with 14 bases left between them. This CDR3 has 16 residues. CDR3 bases: TGTGCCAGTAGTATACGGGACAACCGGAACAATCAGCCCCAGCATTTT. Translation gives CASSIRDNRNNQPQHF. Variable domain in full (rest from reference TRBV19 and TRBJ1-5): DGGITQSPKYLFRKEGQNVTLSCEQNLNHDAMYWYRQDPGQGLRLIYYSQIVNDFQKGDIAEGYSVSREKKESFPLTVTSAQKNPTAFYLCASSIRDNRNNQPQHFGDGTRLSIL.

The chain employs TRBV11-2 and TRBJ2-5; D call uncertain. Germline-derived CDR1 and CDR2 are SGHAT and FQNNGV. V was cut by 3 bases and J by 7 bases, with 9 bases left in between. The CDR3 runs 12 residues. DNA for the CDR3: TGTGCCAGCAGCTTTGACCCAGGGACCCAGTACTTC. Its protein product is CASSFDPGTQYF.

This chain uses TRBV4-3 with TRBJ1-1; D perhaps matches TRBD1 (6 bases). This CDR3 has 15 amino acids. The germline V gene encodes CDR1 LGHNA and CDR2 YSLEER. V lost 1 base, J lost 1 base, and 10 bases lay in between. CDR3 coding DNA: TGCGCCAGCAGCCAAGGCGGGGGGCGGAACACTGAAGCTTTCTTT. Amino acids: CASSQGGGRNTEAFF.